Presented here are 8 T cell receptor beta chains from one specimen sequenced in a study of regulatory T cells in long-lasting Graves disease. Sequencing libraries for TCR beta were prepared with iRepertoire HTBI primers and Arm-PCR of CDR3 regions. MiXCR, run by TCRdb on the multiplex PCR reads, gives a single entry per CDR3 protein. The sample holds about 330,000 distinct CDR3 sequences, roughly 17% seen once. Regarding time point: newly diagnosed GD, antithyroid drugs for less than 3 months. The TCR library used RNA extracted from PBMCs. The same data also contributed to another study, on T cells in Graves' hyperthyroidism and ophthalmopathy.

This material consisted of peripheral blood mononuclear cells (PBMCs), taken at new diagnosis, from a patient treated with antithyroid drugs. These receptors all stem from a woman aged 18-30 years with Graves disease.

The sample holds many counts of this clonotype. The chain has TRBV28 and TRBJ2-5; D call uncertain. The length of the CDR3 is 13 residues. V was trimmed by 2 bases and J by 5 bases, leaving 9 bases between them. Looked up from germline, CDR1 is MDHEN and CDR2 is SYDVKM. The CDR3: CASSLLGSETQYF. The CDR3 DNA reads as TGTGCCAGCAGTTTACTGGGTTCTGAGACCCAGTACTTC.

This clonotype was detected many times. The chain couples TRBV7-2 to TRBJ2-5; unclear D gene. There are 15 residues in the CDR3. CDR1 SGHTA and CDR2 FQGNSA come from the germline V gene. V was cut by 1 base and J by 4 bases, with 13 bases left in between. As DNA, the CDR3 is TGTGCCAGCAGCTTAGTTCTCTACGCCTCAGAGACCCAGTACTTC. It codes for CASSLVLYASETQYF.

This clonotype was seen ten or more times. The chain employs TRBV6-1 and TRBJ1-5; perhaps TRBD1 as D (6 bases). The germline V and J ends were trimmed by 6 bases and 1 base, with 7 bases remaining between them. This CDR3 has 13 amino acids. CDR1 MNHNS and CDR2 SASEGT come from the germline V gene. The chain's CDR3 is CASRQGSNQPQHF. The CDR3 DNA reads as TGTGCCAGCAGACAGGGAAGCAATCAGCCCCAGCATTTT.

The sample holds a few counts of this clonotype. The chain has TRBV6-1 and TRBJ1-3, with D tentatively TRBD1 (6 bases). Germline lookup yields CDR1 MNHNS and CDR2 SASEGT. Trimming left V 6 bases short and J 0 bases short, with 15 bases between. CDR3 length: 16 amino acids. Written as DNA, the CDR3 is TGTGCCAGCAGACAACCGGGACAAACCTCTGGAAACACCATATATTTT. It is translated as CASRQPGQTSGNTIYF.

This clonotype was counted many times. V is TRBV3-1 and J is TRBJ2-7; 9 bases line up with TRBD1. V was clipped by 4 bases and J by 6 bases; unmatched bases: 7. Germline CDR1 reads LGHDT; CDR2 reads YNNKEL (reference sequence). The CDR3 sequence is 14 residues long. CDR3 sequence: CASSRDRGMGEQYF. CDR3 coding DNA: TGTGCCAGCAGCCGCGACAGGGGGATGGGCGAGCAGTACTTC.

This rearrangement joins TRBV7-9 to TRBJ1-1; D unresolved. V dropped 5 bases and J dropped 4 bases, with 14 bases sitting between them. Germline V gene data show CDR1 as SEHNR and CDR2 as FQNEAQ (reference sequence). The CDR3 loop spans 14 amino acids. CDR3 region: CASSPYNRGTEAFF. As DNA, the CDR3 is TGTGCCAGCAGCCCTTATAATCGGGGCACTGAAGCTTTCTTT. The whole variable domain, filled in from reference TRBV7-9 and TRBJ1-1, reads DTGVSQNPRHKITKRGQNVTFRCDPISEHNRLYWYRQTLGQGPEFLTYFQNEAQLEKSRLLSDRFSAERPKGSFSTLEIQRTEQGDSAMYLCASSPYNRGTEAFFGQGTRLTVV.

The rearrangement links TRBV4-1 to TRBJ2-5; possible D gene TRBD2, 6 bases. Germline V gene data show CDR1 as MGHRA and CDR2 as YSYEKL. V shed 4 bases and J shed 3 bases, with 12 bases lying between them. The CDR3 has 14 residues. CDR3 sequence reads: CASSPGTAKETQYF. The CDR3 DNA reads TGCGCCAGCAGCCCCGGGACTGCGAAAGAGACCCAGTACTTC.

The CDR3 DNA is TGTGCCAGCAGCTCCGGACAGGGAATCTACGAGCAGTACTTC. It yields the protein CASSSGQGIYEQYF. The chain couples TRBV5-6 to TRBJ2-7; 8 bases fit TRBD1. The CDR3 sequence is 14 residues long. The germline gives CDR1 SGHDT, CDR2 YYEEEE. Losses at the gene ends were 3 bases for V and 3 bases for J; bases not matched to a gene: 5.